This T cell receptor beta chain was recovered during a study of OX40 agonist ivuxolimab in advanced cancers. Overall study context: Dose-escalation patients' cancers were hepatocellular carcinoma, melanoma, renal cell or head and neck cancer. Earlier anti-PD-1, anti-PD-L1 or anti-CTLA-4 therapy was permitted; 35% to 50% had received some. The study's findings and limits: The authors did not determine the antigen specificity of the expanded peripheral T cells.

Looked up from germline, CDR1 is LNHNV and CDR2 is YYDKDF (reference sequence). The CDR3 extends over 17 amino acids. The V and J ends lost 0 bases and 5 bases, in that order; junction bases with no gene match: 10. TCRdb keeps only in-frame clones here, not all; method: immunoSEQ multiplex PCR. The data contain around 70,000 clones, approximately 90% of them singletons. On this clone itself: Its antigen is as yet unknown.

The clonotype comes from an adult with an advanced solid tumor such as melanoma, head and neck, liver or kidney cancer. Source: CD4+ or CD8+ T cells sorted from blood, taken in a trial of the OX40 agonist ivuxolimab. J is TRBJ2-3 and V is TRBV15; 8 nucleotides match TRBD2. This CDR3 reads CATSRDIGGGRKDTQYF. The DNA of the CDR3 is TGTGCCACCAGCAGAGATATCGGGGGGGGCCGAAAAGATACGCAGTATTTT.